The 6 T cell receptor beta chains below were found in one sample sequenced in a study of regulatory T cells in long-lasting Graves disease. Documented time point: newly diagnosed GD, antithyroid drugs for less than 3 months. Preparation of the TCR library used RNA extracted from PBMCs. Construction of the TCR beta libraries employed iRepertoire HTBI primers in conjunction with Arm-PCR of CDR3 regions. TCRdb reanalysed the multiplex PCR reads using MiXCR and keeps one entry per CDR3 protein. The sample holds 450,000 to 500,000 distinct CDR3 sequences, roughly 17% seen once. This same sample was also part of a study on T cells in Graves' hyperthyroidism and ophthalmopathy.

Sequenced here: peripheral blood mononuclear cells (PBMCs), sampled at new diagnosis, from a patient treated with antithyroid drugs. These receptors originate from a man between 40 and 49 years old with Graves disease.

This clonotype has just a few counts. This chain connects TRBV2 to TRBJ1-1; 10 positions match TRBD1. The CDR3 totals 14 residues. The J segment lost 6 bases and the V segment lost 6 bases, leaving 7 bases of the junction unmatched. CDR1 and CDR2 from the germline V gene are SNHLY and FYNNEI. The CDR3 sequence: CASSDRQGASEAFF. The CDR3, as DNA: TGTGCCAGCAGCGACAGACAGGGGGCATCTGAAGCTTTCTTT. Combining the CDR3 with reference TRBV2 and TRBJ1-1 gives the whole variable domain EPEVTQTPSHQVTQMGQEVILRCVPISNHLYFYWYRQILGQKVEFLVSFYNNEISEKSEIFDDQFSVERPDGSNFTLKIRSTKLEDSAMYFCASSDRQGASEAFFGQGTRLTVV.

This clonotype was detected a few times. The chain uses TRBV6-1 and TRBJ1-4; 8 nucleotides align to TRBD1. The J segment lost 5 bases and the V segment lost 6 bases, leaving 2 bases of the junction unmatched. The length of the CDR3 is 13 residues. Germline V CDR1 and CDR2: MNHNS, SASEGT. CDR3 protein: CASRWTGNEKLFF. CDR3 DNA: TGTGCCAGCAGATGGACAGGGAATGAAAAACTGTTTTTT.

V is TRBV29-1 and J is TRBJ2-1; the match to TRBD2 covers 9 bases. V was pared by 7 bases and J by 1 base, with 5 bases of the junction left unmatched. This CDR3 has 14 residues. Germline loops: CDR1 SQVTM, CDR2 ANQGSEA. In nucleotides, the CDR3 is TGCAGCGGTCTGCGGGGGGGGTCCTACAATGAGCAGTTCTTC. Amino acid sequence: CSGLRGGSYNEQFF.

This clonotype came up a few times. The rearrangement joins TRBV6-2 or TRBV6-3 to TRBJ1-1; D call uncertain. In germline, CDR1 is MNHEY, CDR2 SVGEGT. The V gene lost 2 bases and the J gene lost 0 bases, with 13 bases spanning the gap. This CDR3 comprises 16 residues. This CDR3 reads CASSYNPLSLNTEAFF. The CDR3 DNA follows: TGTGCCAGCAGTTACAATCCCTTGAGCTTGAACACTGAAGCTTTCTTT.

This clonotype was seen once. The chain carries TRBV12-3 or TRBV12-4 and TRBJ2-5; D is unresolved. V lost 2 bases to trimming and J lost 5 bases, with 9 bases between them. This CDR3 has 13 amino acids. CDR3 DNA: TGTGCCAGCAGTTTAAGCCGAGTTGAGACCCAGTACTTC. This gives the protein CASSLSRVETQYF.

Only a few counts were recorded for this clonotype. The rearrangement joins TRBV27 to TRBJ2-6, with 9 positions matching TRBD1. The CDR3 totals 18 residues. V lost 8 bases to trimming and J lost 0 bases; unmatched junction nucleotides: 11. CDR1 is MNHEY, CDR2 SMNVEV, per germline (reference sequence). The CDR3 sequence is CASLTRDRESSGANVLTF. CDR3 bases: TGTGCCAGCCTTACGAGGGACAGGGAGAGCTCTGGGGCCAACGTCCTGACTTTC.